This TCR beta chain emerged from a study of cytomegalovirus exposure and HLA in healthy donors. Study conclusions and caveats: In a later analysis, at a false discovery rate of 0.05, over 15,000 TCR beta sequences were associated with HLA alleles. It was likely that a cluster of highly shared sequence variants was a sequencing artifact. Later analysis identified several of the most significant clusters that appeared linked to common viral pathogens.

The primer mix had 60 Vbeta and 13 Jbeta primers. The method was immunoSEQ multiplex PCR; TCRdb's version includes in-frame clones alone and lacks a portion of them. Of some 130,000 clones in the sample, 80% were seen once. Germline lookup yields CDR1 GTSNPN and CDR2 SVGIG (reference sequence). The V and J ends lost 3 bases and 6 bases, in that order; junction bases with no gene match: 13. CDR3 length: 15 residues. Of note for this clone: Its antigen remains unknown.

These donors counted as nominally healthy when sampled, but unrecorded immune exposures were likely. Sequencing was done on a sample of PBMCs. The source is a man aged 25 to 40 in good health. The chain recombines TRBV30 with TRBJ2-5, with 7 bases aligning to TRBD2. CDR3 protein: CAWREWREQGQTQYF. The CDR3 DNA reads as TGTGCCTGGAGAGAGTGGCGGGAGCAGGGCCAGACCCAGTACTTC.